This T cell receptor beta chain was captured in a study of OX40 agonist ivuxolimab in advanced cancers. Overall study: Ivuxolimab was administered intravenously to patients at 0.01 to 10 mg/kg every 2 weeks.

Assay: immunoSEQ multiplex PCR; the TCRdb copy retains only in-frame clones and omits some. Of 60,000 to 70,000 clones in the sample, more than 70% were seen once. General study results and limits: CD4+ and CD8+ blood T cells expanded clonally by week 6 at 0.1 to 3.0 mg/kg.

CDR1 WNHNN and CDR2 SYGVQD come from the germline V gene (reference sequence). The CDR3 covers 13 residues. V shed 8 bases and J 4 bases; nucleotides not matched to a gene: 5. A remark on this clone: Its antigen is unidentified.

Material: CD4+ or CD8+ T cells sorted from blood, obtained in a trial of the OX40 agonist ivuxolimab. The clonotype comes from an adult with an advanced solid tumor such as melanoma, head and neck, liver or kidney cancer. V and J are TRBV10-1 and TRBJ2-7; TRBD2 agrees at 10 bases. As DNA, the CDR3 is TGCGCCAGCCCTAGCGGGAGTAAGTACGAGCAGTACTTC. This translates into CASPSGSKYEQYF.